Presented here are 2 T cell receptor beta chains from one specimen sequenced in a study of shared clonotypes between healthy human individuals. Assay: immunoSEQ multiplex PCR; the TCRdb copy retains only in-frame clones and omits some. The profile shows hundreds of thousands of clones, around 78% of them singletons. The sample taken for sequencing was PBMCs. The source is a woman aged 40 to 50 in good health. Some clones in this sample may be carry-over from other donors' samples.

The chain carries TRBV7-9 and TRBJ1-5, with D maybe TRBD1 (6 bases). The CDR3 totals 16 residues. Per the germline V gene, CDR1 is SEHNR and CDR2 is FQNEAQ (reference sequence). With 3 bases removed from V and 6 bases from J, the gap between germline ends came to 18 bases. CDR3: CASSFTGAGVIQPQHF. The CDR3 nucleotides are TGTGCCAGCAGCTTCACCGGCGCAGGGGTTATTCAGCCCCAGCATTTT.

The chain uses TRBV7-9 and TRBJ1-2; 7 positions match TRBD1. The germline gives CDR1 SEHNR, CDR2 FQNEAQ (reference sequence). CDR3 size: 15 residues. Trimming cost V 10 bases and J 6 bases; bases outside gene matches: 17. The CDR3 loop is CATTPGYGQVHGYTF. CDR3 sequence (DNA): TGTGCCACAACGCCCGGATACGGACAGGTGCATGGCTACACCTTC.